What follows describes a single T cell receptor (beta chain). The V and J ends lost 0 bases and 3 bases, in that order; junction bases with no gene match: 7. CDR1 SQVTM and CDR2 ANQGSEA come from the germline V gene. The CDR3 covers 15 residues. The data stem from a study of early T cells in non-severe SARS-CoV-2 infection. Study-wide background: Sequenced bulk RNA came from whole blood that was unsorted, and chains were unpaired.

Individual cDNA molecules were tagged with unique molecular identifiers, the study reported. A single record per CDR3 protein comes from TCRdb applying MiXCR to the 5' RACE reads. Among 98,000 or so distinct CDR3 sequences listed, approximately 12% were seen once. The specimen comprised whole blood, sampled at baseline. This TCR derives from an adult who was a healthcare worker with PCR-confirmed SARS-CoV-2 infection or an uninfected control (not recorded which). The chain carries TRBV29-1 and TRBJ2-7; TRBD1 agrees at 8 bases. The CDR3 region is CSVEDLGQGSYEQYF. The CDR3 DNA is TGCAGCGTTGAAGATCTTGGACAGGGAAGCTACGAGCAGTACTTC.